A selection of T cell receptor beta chains follows, all from one sample in a study of read filtering for tumor transcriptome and immune sequencing. TCRdb re-derived calls from the reads in MiXCR, one entry per CDR3 protein. The sample consists of approximately 93,000 distinct CDR3 sequences, roughly 21% of them appearing once. Sequencing was done on a sample of a population of CD138-negative cells sorted from bone marrow. The receptors were gathered from a donor over 35 with multiple myeloma. The CDR3 runs from the conserved cysteine through the conserved F or W. The order of the fields is J gene, V gene, CDR3 protein.

J: TRBJ1-1
V: TRBV5-1
CDR3: CASSLLTGNKVGEAFF

J: TRBJ1-1
V: TRBV9
CDR3: CASSPGGSRLSTEAFF

J: TRBJ1-5
V: TRBV28
CDR3: CASATGTLHSNQPQHF

J: TRBJ2-3
V: TRBV28
CDR3: CASGSGGATSTDTQYF

J: TRBJ1-2
V: TRBV27
CDR3: CASSLSGGGTGGFYGYTF

J: TRBJ2-5
V: TRBV2
CDR3: CASSEDGPWGETQYF

J: TRBJ1-1
V: TRBV12-3/TRBV12-4
CDR3: CASIQGGARGTEAFF

J: TRBJ2-7
V: TRBV20-1
CDR3: CSATARTHWEQYF

J: TRBJ1-2
V: TRBV2
CDR3: CASRTDNYGYTF

J: TRBJ2-7
V: TRBV29-1
CDR3: CSVVRTGKNEQYF

J: TRBJ1-4
V: TRBV11-2
CDR3: CASSLGGLGHLTEKLFF